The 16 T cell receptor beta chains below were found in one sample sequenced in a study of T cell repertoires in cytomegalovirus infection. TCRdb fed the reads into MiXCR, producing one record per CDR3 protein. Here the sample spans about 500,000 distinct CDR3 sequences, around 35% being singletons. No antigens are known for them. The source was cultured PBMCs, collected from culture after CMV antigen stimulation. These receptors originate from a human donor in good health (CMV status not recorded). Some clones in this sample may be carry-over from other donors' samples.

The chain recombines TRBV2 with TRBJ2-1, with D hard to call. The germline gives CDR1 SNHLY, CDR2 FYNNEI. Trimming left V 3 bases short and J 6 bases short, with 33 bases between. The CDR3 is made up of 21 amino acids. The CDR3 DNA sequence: TGTGCCAGCAGTGAGAGTACCGTAGCCCGTGGGCGGCTAAGCCCCCCCAATGAGCAGTTCTTC. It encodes CASSESTVARGRLSPPNEQFF.

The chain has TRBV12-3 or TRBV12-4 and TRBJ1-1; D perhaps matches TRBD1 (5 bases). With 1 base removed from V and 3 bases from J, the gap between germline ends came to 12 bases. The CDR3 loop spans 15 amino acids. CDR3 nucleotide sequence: TGTGCCAGCAGTTTAGGGGGCGGATGGTACACTGAAGCTTTCTTT. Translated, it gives CASSLGGGWYTEAFF.

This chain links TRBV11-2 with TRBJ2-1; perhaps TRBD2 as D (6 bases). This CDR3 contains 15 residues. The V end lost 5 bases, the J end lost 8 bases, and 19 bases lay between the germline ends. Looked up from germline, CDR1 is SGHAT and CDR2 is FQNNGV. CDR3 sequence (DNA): TGTGCCAGCAGCCCGAGGGACTTAGCCGGGGATGAGCAGTTCTTC. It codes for CASSPRDLAGDEQFF.

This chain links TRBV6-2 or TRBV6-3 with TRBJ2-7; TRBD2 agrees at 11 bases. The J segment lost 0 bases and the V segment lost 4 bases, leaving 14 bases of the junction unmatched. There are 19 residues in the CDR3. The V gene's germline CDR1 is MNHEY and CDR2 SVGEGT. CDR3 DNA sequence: TGTGCCAGCAGTTTGTCTTCGGGACTAGCGGAAGGGAGCTCCTACGAGCAGTACGTC. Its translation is CASSLSSGLAEGSSYEQYV.

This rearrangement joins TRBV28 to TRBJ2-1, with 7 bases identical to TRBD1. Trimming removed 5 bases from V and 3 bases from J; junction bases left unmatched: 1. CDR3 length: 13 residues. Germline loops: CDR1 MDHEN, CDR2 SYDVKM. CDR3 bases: TGTGCCAGCAGTGGGACAGTCTACAATGAGCAGTTCTTC. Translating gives CASSGTVYNEQFF. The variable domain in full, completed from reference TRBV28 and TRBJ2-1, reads DVKVTQSSRYLVKRTGEKVFLECVQDMDHENMFWYRQDPGLGLRLIYFSYDVKMKEKGDIPEGYSVSREKKERFSLILESASTNQTSMYLCASSGTVYNEQFFGPGTRLTVL.

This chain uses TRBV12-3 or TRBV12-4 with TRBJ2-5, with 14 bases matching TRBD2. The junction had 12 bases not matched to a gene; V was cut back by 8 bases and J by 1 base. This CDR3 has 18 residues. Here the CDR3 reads CASGYRGLAGEVQETQYF. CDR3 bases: TGTGCCAGCGGCTACCGGGGACTAGCGGGAGAAGTCCAAGAGACCCAGTACTTC.

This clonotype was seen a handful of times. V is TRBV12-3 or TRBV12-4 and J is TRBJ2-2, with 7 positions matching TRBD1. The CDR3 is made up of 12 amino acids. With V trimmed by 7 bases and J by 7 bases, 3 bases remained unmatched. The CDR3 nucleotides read TGTGCCAGCAATCGGGACAGCGGGGAGCTGTTTTTT. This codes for CASNRDSGELFF.

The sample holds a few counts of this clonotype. The CDR3 is CASSIKLEETQYF. The CDR3 nucleotides are TGTGCCAGCAGTATAAAATTAGAAGAGACCCAGTACTTC. The chain links TRBV12-3 or TRBV12-4 to TRBJ2-5, with D unresolved. CDR3 length: 13 residues. V was shortened by 5 bases and J by 3 bases, with 10 bases between the two germline ends.

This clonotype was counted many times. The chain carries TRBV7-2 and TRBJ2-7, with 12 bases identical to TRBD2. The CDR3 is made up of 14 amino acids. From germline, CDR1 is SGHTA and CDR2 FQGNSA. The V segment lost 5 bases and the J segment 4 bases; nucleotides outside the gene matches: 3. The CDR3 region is CASSVTSGSYEQYF. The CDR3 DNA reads TGTGCCAGCAGCGTGACTAGCGGGAGTTACGAGCAGTACTTC. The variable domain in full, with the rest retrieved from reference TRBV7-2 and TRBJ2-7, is GAGVSQSPSNKVTEKGKDVELRCDPISGHTALYWYRQSLGQGLEFLIYFQGNSAPDKSGLPSDRFSAERTGGSVSTLTIQRTQQEDSAVYLCASSVTSGSYEQYFGPGTRLTVT.

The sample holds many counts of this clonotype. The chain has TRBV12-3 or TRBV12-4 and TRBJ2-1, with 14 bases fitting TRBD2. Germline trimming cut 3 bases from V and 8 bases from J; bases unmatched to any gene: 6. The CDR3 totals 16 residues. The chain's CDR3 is CASSFGLAGGADEQFF. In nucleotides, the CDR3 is TGTGCCAGCAGTTTTGGACTAGCGGGAGGAGCGGATGAGCAGTTCTTC.

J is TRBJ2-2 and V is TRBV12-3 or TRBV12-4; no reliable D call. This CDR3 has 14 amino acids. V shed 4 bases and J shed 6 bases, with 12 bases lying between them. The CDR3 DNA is TGTGCCAGCAGTTCTACAGCCCACGCCGGGGAGCTGTTTTTT. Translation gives CASSSTAHAGELFF.

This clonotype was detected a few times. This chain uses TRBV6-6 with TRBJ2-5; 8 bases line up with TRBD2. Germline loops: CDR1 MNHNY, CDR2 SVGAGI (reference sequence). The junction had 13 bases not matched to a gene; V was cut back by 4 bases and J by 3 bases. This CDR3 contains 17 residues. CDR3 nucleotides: TGTGCCAGCAGTTTATTTCGGACCTCACTAGCGGAAGAGACCCAGTACTTC. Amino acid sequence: CASSLFRTSLAEETQYF.

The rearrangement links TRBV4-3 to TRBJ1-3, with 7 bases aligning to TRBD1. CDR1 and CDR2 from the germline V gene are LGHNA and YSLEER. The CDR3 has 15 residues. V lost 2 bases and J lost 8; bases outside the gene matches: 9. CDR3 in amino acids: CASSQSTGVGYTIYF. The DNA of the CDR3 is TGCGCCAGCAGCCAATCTACAGGGGTAGGATACACCATATATTTT.

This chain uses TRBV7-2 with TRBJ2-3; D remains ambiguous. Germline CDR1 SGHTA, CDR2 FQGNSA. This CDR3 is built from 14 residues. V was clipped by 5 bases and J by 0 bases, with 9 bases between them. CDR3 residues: CASSASVSTDTQYF. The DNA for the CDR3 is TGTGCCAGCAGCGCCAGCGTGAGCACAGATACGCAGTATTTT.

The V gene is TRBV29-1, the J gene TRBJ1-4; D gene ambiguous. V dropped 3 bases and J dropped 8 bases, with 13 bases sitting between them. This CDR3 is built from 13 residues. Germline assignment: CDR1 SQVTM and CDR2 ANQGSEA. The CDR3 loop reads CSVDSGREEKLFF. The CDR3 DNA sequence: TGCAGCGTTGACTCGGGCCGGGAAGAAAAACTGTTTTTT.

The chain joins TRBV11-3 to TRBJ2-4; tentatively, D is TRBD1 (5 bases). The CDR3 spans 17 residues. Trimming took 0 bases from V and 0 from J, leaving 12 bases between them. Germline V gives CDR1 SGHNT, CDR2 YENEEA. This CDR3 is CASSLDHGALAKNIQYF. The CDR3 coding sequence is TGTGCCAGCAGCTTAGATCATGGGGCCCTAGCCAAAAACATTCAGTACTTC.